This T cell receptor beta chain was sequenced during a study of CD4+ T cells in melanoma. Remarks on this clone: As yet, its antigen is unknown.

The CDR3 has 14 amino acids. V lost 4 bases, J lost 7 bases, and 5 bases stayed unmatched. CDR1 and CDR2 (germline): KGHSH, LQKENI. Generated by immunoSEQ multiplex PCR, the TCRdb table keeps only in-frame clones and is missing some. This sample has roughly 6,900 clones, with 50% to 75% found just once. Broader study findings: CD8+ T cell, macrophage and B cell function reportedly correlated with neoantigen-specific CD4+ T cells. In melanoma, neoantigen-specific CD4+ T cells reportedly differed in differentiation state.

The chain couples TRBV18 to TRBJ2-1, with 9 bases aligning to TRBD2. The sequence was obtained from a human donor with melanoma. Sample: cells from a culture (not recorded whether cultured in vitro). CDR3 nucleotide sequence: TGTGCCAGCTCACGACTCAGCGGGAGGAATGAGCAGTTCTTC. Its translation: CASSRLSGRNEQFF.